The sequence of this T cell receptor beta chain was determined in a study of pediatric ulcerative colitis. Germline CDR1 is KGHSH and CDR2 is LQKENI. The CDR3 consists of 15 residues. Trimming stripped 2 bases from V and 5 bases from J, with 13 bases between. The assay was immunoSEQ multiplex PCR, and TCRdb's table has in-frame clones only and misses some. The sample consists of around 65,000 clones, 70% to 85% of them appearing once. Worth noting for this clone: Its antigen remains unknown.

Study observations and caveats: Two rectal CDR3 clonotypes occurred in all ulcerative colitis patients. Rectal repertoires separated controls, mild-moderate and acute severe colitis. This repertoire reflects total lymphocytes rather than subpopulations like regulatory T cells. Ulcerative colitis patients shared more blood-rectal clones than controls.

The receptor was derived from a boy aged 10-17 years with moderate ulcerative colitis. Sequencing was carried out using blood. V gene TRBV18 combines with J gene TRBJ2-1; the D is unclear. CDR3 sequence (DNA): TGTGCCAGCTCACCAACCTTGGGTAAGGACAATGAGCAGTTCTTC. Protein product: CASSPTLGKDNEQFF. Combining the CDR3 with reference TRBV18 and TRBJ2-1 gives the whole variable domain NAGVMQNPRHLVRRRGQEARLRCSPMKGHSHVYWYRQLPEEGLKFMVYLQKENIIDESGMPKERFSAEFPKEGPSILRIQQVVRGDSAAYFCASSPTLGKDNEQFFGPGTRLTVL.